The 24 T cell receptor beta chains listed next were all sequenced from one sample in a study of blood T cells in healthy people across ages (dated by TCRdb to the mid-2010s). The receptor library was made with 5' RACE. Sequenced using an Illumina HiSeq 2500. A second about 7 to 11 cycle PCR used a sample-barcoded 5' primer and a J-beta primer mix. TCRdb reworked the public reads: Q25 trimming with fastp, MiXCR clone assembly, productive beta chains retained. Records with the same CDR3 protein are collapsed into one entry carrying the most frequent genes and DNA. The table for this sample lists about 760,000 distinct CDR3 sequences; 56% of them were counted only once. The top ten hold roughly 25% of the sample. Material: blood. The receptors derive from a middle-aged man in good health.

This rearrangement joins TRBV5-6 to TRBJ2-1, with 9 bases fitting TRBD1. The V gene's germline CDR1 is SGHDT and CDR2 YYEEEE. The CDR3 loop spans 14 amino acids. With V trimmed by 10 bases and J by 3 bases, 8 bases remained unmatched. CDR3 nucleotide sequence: TGTGCCGGCACGACAGGGGGTGGCTACAATGAGCAGTTCTTC. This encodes CAGTTGGGYNEQFF.

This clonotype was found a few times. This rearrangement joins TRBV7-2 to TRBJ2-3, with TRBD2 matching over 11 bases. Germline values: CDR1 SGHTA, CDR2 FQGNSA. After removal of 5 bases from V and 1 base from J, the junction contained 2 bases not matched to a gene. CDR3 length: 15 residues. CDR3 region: CASSGTSGRTDTQYF. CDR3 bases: TGTGCCAGCAGCGGGACTAGCGGTCGCACAGATACGCAGTATTTT.

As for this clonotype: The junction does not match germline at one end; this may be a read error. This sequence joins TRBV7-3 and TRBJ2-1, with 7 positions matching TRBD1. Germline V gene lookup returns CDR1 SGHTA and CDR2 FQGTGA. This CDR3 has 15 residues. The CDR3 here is CTSSQTGASYNEQFF. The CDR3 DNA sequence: TGTACCAGCAGCCAAACAGGGGCCTCCTACAATGAGCAGTTCTTC. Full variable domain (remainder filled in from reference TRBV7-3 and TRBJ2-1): GAGVSQTPSNKVTEKGKYVELRCDPISGHTALYWYRQSLGQGPEFLIYFQGTGAADDSGLPNDRFFAVRPEGSVSTLKIQRTERGDSAVYLCTSSQTGASYNEQFFGPGTRLTVL.

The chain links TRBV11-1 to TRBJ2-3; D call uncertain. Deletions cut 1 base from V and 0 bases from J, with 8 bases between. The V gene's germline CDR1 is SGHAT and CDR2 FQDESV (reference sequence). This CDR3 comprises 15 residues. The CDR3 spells CASSLGALSTDTQYF. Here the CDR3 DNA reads TGTGCCAGCAGCTTAGGGGCCCTAAGCACAGATACGCAGTATTTT.

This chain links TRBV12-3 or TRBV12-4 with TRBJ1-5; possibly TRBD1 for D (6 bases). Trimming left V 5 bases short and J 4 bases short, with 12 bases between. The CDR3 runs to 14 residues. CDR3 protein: CASSADSENQPQHF. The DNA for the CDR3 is TGTGCCAGCAGTGCGGACAGTGAAAATCAGCCCCAGCATTTT.

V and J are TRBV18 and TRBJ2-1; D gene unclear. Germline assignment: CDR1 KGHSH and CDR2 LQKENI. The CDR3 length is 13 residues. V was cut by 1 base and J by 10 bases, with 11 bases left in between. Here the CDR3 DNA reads TGTGCCAGCTCACCACAGGTGACCGTCGAGCAGTTCTTC. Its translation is CASSPQVTVEQFF. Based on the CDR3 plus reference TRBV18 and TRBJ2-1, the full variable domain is NAGVMQNPRHLVRRRGQEARLRCSPMKGHSHVYWYRQLPEEGLKFMVYLQKENIIDESGMPKERFSAEFPKEGPSILRIQQVVRGDSAAYFCASSPQVTVEQFFGPGTRLTVL.

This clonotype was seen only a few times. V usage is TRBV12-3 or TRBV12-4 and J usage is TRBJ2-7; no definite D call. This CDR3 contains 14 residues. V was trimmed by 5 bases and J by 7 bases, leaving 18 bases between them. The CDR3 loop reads CASSVRQSRREQYF. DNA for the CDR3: TGTGCCAGCAGTGTAAGGCAGAGTCGCCGGGAGCAGTACTTC.

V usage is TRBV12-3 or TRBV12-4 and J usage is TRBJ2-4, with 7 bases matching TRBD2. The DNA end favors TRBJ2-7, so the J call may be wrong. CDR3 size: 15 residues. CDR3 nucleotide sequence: TGTGCCAGCAGTCCACGACGAGCGGGATTGTACGAGCAGTACTTC. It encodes CASSPRRAGLYEQYF.

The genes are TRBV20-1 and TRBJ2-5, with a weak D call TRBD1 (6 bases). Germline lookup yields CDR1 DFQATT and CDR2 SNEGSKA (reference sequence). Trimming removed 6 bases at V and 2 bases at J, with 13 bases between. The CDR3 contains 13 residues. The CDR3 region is CSATGWGQETQYF. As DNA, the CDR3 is TGCAGTGCAACAGGGTGGGGGCAAGAGACCCAGTACTTC.

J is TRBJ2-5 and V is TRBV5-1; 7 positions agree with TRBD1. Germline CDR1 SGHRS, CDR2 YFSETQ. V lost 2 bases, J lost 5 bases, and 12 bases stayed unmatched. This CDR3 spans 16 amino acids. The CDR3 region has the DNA TGCGCCAGCAGCTTCAGCACAGGGGCTTTTCGGGAGACCCAGTACTTC. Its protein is CASSFSTGAFRETQYF.

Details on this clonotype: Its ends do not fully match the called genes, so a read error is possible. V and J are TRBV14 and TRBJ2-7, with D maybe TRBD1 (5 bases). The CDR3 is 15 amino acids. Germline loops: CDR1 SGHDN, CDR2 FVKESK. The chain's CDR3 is CANSQDYRSSYEQYF. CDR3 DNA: TGTGCCAACAGCCAAGATTACAGGAGCTCCTACGAGCAGTACTTC. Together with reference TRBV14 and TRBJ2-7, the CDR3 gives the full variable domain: EAGVTQFPSHSVIEKGQTVTLRCDPISGHDNLYWYRRVMGKEIKFLLHFVKESKQDESGMPNNRFLAERTGGTYSTLKVQPAELEDSGVYFCANSQDYRSSYEQYFGPGTRLTVT.

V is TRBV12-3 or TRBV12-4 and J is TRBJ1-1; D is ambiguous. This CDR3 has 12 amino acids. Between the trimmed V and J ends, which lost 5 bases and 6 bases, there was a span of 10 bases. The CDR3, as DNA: TGTGCCAGCAGTCCCCTTGGGGCTGAAGCTTTCTTT. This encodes CASSPLGAEAFF.

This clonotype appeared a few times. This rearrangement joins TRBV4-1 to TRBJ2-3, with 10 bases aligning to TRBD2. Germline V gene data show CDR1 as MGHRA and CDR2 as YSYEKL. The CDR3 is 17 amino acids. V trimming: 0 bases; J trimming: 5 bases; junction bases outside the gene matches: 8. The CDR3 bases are TGCGCCAGCAGCCAAGAACGGAGCGGGAGGGCCGAAGATACGCAGTATTTT. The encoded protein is CASSQERSGRAEDTQYF.

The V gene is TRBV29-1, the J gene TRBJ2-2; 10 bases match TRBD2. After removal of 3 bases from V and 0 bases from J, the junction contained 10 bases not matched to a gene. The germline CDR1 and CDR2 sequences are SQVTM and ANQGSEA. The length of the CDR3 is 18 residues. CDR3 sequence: CSVEISGRLSANTGELFF. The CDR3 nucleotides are TGCAGCGTTGAGATTAGCGGGAGGCTTTCCGCGAACACCGGGGAGCTGTTTTTT.

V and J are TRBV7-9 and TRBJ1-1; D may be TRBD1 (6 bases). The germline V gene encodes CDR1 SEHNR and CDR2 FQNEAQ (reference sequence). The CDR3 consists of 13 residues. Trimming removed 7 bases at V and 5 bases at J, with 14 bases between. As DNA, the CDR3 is TGTGCCAGCACCTCACGGACAGCTACTGAAGCTTTCTTT. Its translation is CASTSRTATEAFF.

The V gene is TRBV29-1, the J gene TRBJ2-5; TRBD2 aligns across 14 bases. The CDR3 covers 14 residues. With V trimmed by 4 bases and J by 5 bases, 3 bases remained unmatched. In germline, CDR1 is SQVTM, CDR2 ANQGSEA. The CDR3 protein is CSVGTSGGFETQYF. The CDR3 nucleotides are TGCAGCGTTGGGACTAGCGGGGGGTTCGAGACCCAGTACTTC.

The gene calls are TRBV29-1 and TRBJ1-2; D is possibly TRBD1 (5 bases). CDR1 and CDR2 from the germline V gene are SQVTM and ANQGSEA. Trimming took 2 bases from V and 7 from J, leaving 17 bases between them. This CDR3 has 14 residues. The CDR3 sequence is CSVELGAGYGGYTF. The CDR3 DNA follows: TGCAGCGTTGAATTAGGGGCAGGGTATGGTGGCTACACCTTC.

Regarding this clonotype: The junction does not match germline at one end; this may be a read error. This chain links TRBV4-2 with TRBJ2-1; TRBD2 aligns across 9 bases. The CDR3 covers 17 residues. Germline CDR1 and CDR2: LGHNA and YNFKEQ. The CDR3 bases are TGTGCCGGCAGCCGGAGTACCCTAGCGGGAAGGGTTCATGAGCAGTTCTTC. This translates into CAGSRSTLAGRVHEQFF.

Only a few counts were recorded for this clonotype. CDR3 bases: TGTGCCAGCAGCTTAAACCTGAGATATGAAGAGACCCAGTACTTC. Amino acid sequence: CASSLNLRYEETQYF. This rearrangement joins TRBV7-9 to TRBJ2-7; D not certain. The tail of the sequence fits TRBJ2-5 better, so the J call may be wrong. Germline CDR1 reads SEHNR; CDR2 reads FQNEAQ (reference sequence). The CDR3 loop spans 15 amino acids.

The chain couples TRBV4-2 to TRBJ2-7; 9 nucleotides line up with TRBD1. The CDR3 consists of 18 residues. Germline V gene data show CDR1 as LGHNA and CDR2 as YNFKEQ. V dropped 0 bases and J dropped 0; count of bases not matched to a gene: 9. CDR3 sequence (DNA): TGTGCCAGCAGCCAAGAAACTACGCCGGGACAGGGCTCCTACGAGCAGTACTTC. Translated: CASSQETTPGQGSYEQYF.

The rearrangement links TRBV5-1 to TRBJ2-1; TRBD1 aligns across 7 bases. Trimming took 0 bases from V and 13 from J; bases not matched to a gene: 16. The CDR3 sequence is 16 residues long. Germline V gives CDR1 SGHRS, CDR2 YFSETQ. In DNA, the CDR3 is TGCGCCAGCAGCTTGGCCACCTGGACAGGCGAAGAGACCCAGTTCTTC. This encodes CASSLATWTGEETQFF.

CDR3 sequence: CSARRLNQETQYF. CDR3 nucleotides: TGCAGTGCTCGTCGACTTAACCAAGAGACCCAGTACTTC. The rearrangement uses TRBV20-1 and TRBJ2-5; no definite D call. The CDR3 has 13 amino acids. V gave up 5 bases and J gave up 0 bases, with 10 bases separating them. Looked up from germline, CDR1 is DFQATT and CDR2 is SNEGSKA (reference sequence).

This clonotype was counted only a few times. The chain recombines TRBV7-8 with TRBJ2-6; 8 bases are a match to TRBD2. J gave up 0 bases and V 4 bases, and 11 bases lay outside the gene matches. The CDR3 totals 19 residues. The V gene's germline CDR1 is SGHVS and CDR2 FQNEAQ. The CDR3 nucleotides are TGTGCCAGCAGCTGGCGGGATAGCGGGGCCCTCTCTGGGGCCAACGTCCTGACTTTC. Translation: CASSWRDSGALSGANVLTF.

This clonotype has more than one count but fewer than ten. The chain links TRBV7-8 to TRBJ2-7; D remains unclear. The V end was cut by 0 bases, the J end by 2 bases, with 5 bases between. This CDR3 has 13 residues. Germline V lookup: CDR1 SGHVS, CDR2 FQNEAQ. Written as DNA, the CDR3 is TGTGCCAGCAGCTTAGCTCCCACCTACGAGCAGTACTTC. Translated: CASSLAPTYEQYF. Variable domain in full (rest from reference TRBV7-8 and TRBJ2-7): GAGVSQSPRYKVAKRGQDVALRCDPISGHVSLFWYQQALGQGPEFLTYFQNEAQLDKSGLPSDRFFAERPEGSVSTLKIQRTQQEDSAVYLCASSLAPTYEQYFGPGTRLTVT.